This entry is about one T cell receptor (beta chain). Antigen: not known. Sequenced by immunoSEQ multiplex PCR; TCRdb stores in-frame clones only, minus some. Among just over 20,000 clones listed, about 85% were seen once. These data belong to a study of somatic mutations in cytotoxic T cells in rheumatoid arthritis. Across the whole study: Before any treatment began, 30 ml EDTA peripheral blood was collected from patients right after diagnosis. Flow cytometry sorted some V beta antibody-stained T-cell populations to nearly 100% purity, V beta1+ cells among them being sequenced for TCRB. Study-wide results and limits: Between rheumatoid arthritis patients and age-matched healthy controls, CD8+ T-cell clonality showed no significant difference. Greater age accompanied higher CD8+ clonality in rheumatoid arthritis patients, a pattern that was absent in healthy controls.

The CDR3 runs to 15 residues. Unmatched junction bases numbered 7, after V lost 1 base and J lost 6 bases. Germline CDR1 reads MNHEY; CDR2 reads SVGAGI. This TCR was recovered from an adult with rheumatoid arthritis. The V and J genes are TRBV6-5 and TRBJ1-1, with TRBD1 matching over 8 bases. The specimen sequenced was CD8+ T cells sorted from blood. CDR3 sequence reads: CASSYYGQGRAEAFF. As DNA, the CDR3 is TGTGCCAGCAGTTACTACGGACAGGGAAGAGCTGAAGCTTTCTTT.